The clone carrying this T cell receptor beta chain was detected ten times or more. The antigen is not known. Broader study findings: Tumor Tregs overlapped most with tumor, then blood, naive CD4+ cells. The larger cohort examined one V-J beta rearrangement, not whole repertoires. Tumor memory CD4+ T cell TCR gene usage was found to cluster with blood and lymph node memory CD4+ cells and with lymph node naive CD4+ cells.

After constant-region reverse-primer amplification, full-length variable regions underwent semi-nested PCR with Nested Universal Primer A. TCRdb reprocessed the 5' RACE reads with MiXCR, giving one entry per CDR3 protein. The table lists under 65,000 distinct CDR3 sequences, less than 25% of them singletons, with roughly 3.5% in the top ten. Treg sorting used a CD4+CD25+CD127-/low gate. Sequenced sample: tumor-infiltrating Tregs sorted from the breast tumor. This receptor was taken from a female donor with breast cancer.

The CDR3 sequence is CSVGRRLDYGYTF. CDR3 nucleotides: TGCAGCGTTGGGCGGCGGTTAGACTATGGCTACACCTTC. The chain has TRBV29-1 and TRBJ1-2, with unresolved D. The V and J ends lost 4 bases and 3 bases respectively, with 12 bases between them. CDR1 SQVTM and CDR2 ANQGSEA come from the germline V gene. The CDR3 covers 13 residues.